These 7 T cell receptor beta chains were sequenced from one sample in a study of radiation and T cells in renal cell carcinoma. Time point specified: baseline pretreatment blood. The treatment denotes: 15 Gy SBRT to primary tumor, nephrectomy 4 weeks later. Assay used: immunoSEQ multiplex PCR; TCRdb lists only in-frame clones, some missing. Here the sample spans about 150,000 clones, around 89% being singletons. The specimen comprised blood, sampled from a patient whose treatment included radiotherapy and nephrectomy. The receptor set was obtained from a woman between 65 and 79 years old with renal cell carcinoma.

The chain recombines TRBV7-2 with TRBJ2-5; 10 nucleotides match TRBD2. V was pared by 8 bases and J by 5 bases, with 5 bases of the junction left unmatched. The CDR3 spans 13 residues. Germline lookup yields CDR1 SGHTA and CDR2 FQGNSA. CDR3 bases: TGTGCCAGCGTCACTAGCGGGGTTGAGACCCAGTACTTC. Protein: CASVTSGVETQYF. Using reference TRBV7-2 and TRBJ2-5 for the parts outside the CDR3, the full variable domain is GAGVSQSPSNKVTEKGKDVELRCDPISGHTALYWYRQSLGQGLEFLIYFQGNSAPDKSGLPSDRFSAERTGGSVSTLTIQRTQQEDSAVYLCASVTSGVETQYFGPGTRLLVL.

In its sample, this clone was seen once. V is TRBV20-1 and J is TRBJ1-2; D uncertain. The germline gives CDR1 DFQATT, CDR2 SNEGSKA (reference sequence). V gave up 4 bases and J gave up 5 bases, with 8 bases separating them. The CDR3 is 11 residues long. The CDR3 nucleotides are TGCAGTGCTACGACGGGGTATGGCTACACCTTC. It specifies CSATTGYGYTF.

V usage is TRBV6-4 and J usage is TRBJ1-1; 7 positions agree with TRBD1. Germline V gene data show CDR1 as MRHNA and CDR2 as SNTAGT. The CDR3 consists of 13 residues. The V gene end was trimmed by 6 bases and the J gene end by 7 bases; junction bases not matched to a gene: 8. The CDR3 region has the DNA TGTGCCAGCAGGGAAGACAGGGTCGGTGAAGCTTTCTTT. It specifies CASREDRVGEAFF.

This chain joins TRBV4-3 and TRBJ2-7, with D possibly TRBD2 on 5 matching bases. V shed 0 bases and J shed 6 bases, with 12 bases lying between them. The CDR3 runs to 14 residues. The germline V gene encodes CDR1 LGHNA and CDR2 YSLEER. CDR3 nucleotide sequence: TGCGCCAGCAGCCAAGATCCCCGGGAACGCGAGCAGTACTTC. Translating it yields CASSQDPREREQYF.

The chain carries TRBV19 and TRBJ2-1, with 9 bases fitting TRBD1. Germline-derived CDR1 and CDR2 are LNHDA and SQIVND (reference sequence). J lost 9 bases, V lost 0 bases, and 12 bases had no gene match. The CDR3 has 17 residues. CDR3 region: CASSIEIWTGDGSEQFF. DNA of the CDR3: TGTGCCAGTAGTATAGAAATATGGACAGGGGACGGTAGTGAGCAGTTCTTC.

The chain is built from TRBV14 and TRBJ1-2; the match to TRBD1 covers 10 bases. This CDR3 is built from 13 residues. The V and J ends lost 4 bases and 5 bases, in that order; junction bases with no gene match: 1. Germline CDR1 reads SGHDN; CDR2 reads FVKESK. This chain's CDR3 is CASSPGQGYGYTF. Here the CDR3 DNA reads TGTGCCAGCAGCCCGGGACAGGGGTATGGCTACACCTTC.

The V call is TRBV19, the J call TRBJ2-3; 10 bases are shared with TRBD2. The J segment lost 3 bases and the V segment lost 3 bases, leaving 6 bases of the junction unmatched. Germline V gene data show CDR1 as LNHDA and CDR2 as SQIVND (reference sequence). The CDR3 runs 16 residues. The CDR3 here is CASSISQLAGTDTQYF. The CDR3 region has the DNA TGTGCCAGTAGTATCAGCCAACTAGCGGGGACAGATACGCAGTATTTT.